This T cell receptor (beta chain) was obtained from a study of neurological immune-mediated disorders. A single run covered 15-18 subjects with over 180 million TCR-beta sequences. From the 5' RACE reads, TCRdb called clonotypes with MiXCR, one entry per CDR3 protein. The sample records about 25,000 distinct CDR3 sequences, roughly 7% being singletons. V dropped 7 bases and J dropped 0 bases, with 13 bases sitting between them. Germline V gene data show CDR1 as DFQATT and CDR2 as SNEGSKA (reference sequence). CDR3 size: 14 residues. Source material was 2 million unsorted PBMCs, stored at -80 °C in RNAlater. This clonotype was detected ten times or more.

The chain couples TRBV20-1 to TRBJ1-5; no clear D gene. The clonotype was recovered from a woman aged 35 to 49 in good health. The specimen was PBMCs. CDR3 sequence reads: CSVPAMYSNQPQHF. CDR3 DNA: TGCAGTGTTCCAGCCATGTATAGCAATCAGCCCCAGCATTTT.